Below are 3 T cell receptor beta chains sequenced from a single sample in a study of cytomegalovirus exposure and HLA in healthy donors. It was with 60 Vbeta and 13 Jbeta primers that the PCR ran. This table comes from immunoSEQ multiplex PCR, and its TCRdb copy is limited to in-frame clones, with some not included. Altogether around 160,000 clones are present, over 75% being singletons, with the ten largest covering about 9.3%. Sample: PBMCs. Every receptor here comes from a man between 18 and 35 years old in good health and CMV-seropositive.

The CDR3: CASSVGGGVSPLHF. The CDR3 bases are TGTGCCAGCAGCGTAGGAGGGGGCGTTTCACCCCTCCACTTT. This chain links TRBV9 with TRBJ1-6; TRBD1 agrees at 7 bases. CDR3 length: 14 amino acids. The germline V gene encodes CDR1 SGDLS and CDR2 YYNGEE. V was pared by 0 bases and J by 9 bases, with 3 bases of the junction left unmatched.

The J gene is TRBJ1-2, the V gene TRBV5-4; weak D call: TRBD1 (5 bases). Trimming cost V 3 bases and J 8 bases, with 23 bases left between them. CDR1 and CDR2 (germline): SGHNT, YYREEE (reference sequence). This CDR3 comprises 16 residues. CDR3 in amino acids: CASSSGRDPPSAGYTF. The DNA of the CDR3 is TGTGCCAGCAGCTCCGGGCGGGACCCTCCTTCAGCCGGCTACACCTTC.

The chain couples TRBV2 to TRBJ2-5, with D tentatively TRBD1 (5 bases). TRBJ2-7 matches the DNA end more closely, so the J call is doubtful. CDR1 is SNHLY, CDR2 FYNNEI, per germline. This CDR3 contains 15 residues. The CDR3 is CASSASRDFPYEQYF. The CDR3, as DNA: TGTGCCAGCAGTGCCTCCAGGGATTTTCCGTACGAGCAGTACTTC.